The clone carrying this T cell receptor beta chain has just a few counts. These data belong to a study of T-cell memory formation after mild COVID-19. Constant-segment primers and 5'RACE yielded cDNA libraries for TCR alpha and TCR beta, each carrying sample barcodes and UMIs. TCRdb re-analysed the 5' RACE reads in MiXCR, keeping a single row per CDR3 protein. Of about 290,000 distinct CDR3 sequences listed, about a sixth were seen once; the top ten hold roughly 23%. The CDR3 is 12 residues long. The junction had 6 bases not matched to a gene; V was cut back by 9 bases and J by 5 bases. This chain connects TRBV12-3 or TRBV12-4 to TRBJ1-2; TRBD1 matches 7 bases. The TCR was taken from a man aged 18-30 years who had mild COVID-19 (a few samples of this study predate the infection). Cell type and time point are not known. What was sequenced was PBMCs or a T cell subset sorted from them (not recorded which). The DNA for the CDR3 is TGTGCCAGTCAGGCGACAGGGTATGGCTACACCTTC. Translating gives CASQATGYGYTF.